The clone carrying this T cell receptor (beta chain) was found a few times. Its cognate antigen is unknown. V gave up 0 bases and J gave up 1 base; unmatched junction bases: 2. The germline V gene has CDR1 LGHNA and CDR2 YSLEER. The CDR3 spans 15 residues. Unique molecular identifiers were incorporated into the prepared TCRbeta library. One entry per CDR3 protein results from TCRdb running MiXCR on the PCR reads. The table has approximately 220,000 distinct CDR3 sequences, approximately 17% seen once. This record comes from a study of T-cell reconstitution after alpha-beta-depleted transplantation in children. Findings and limits, study-wide: Surviving thymic progenitors and recipient T cells were the source of high TCRbeta diversity at day 60 in some patients. Reports say that about two months after transplant, the alpha-beta T cells came out of several hundred graft clones that had expanded. The authors attributed T-cell counts and diversity one year after transplant mostly to newly produced T cells.

The chain carries TRBV4-3 and TRBJ1-1; 7 nucleotides match TRBD1. This sample comprised PBMCs, mostly from graft donor cells, obtained 360 days after TCRalphabeta/CD19-depleted stem cell transplant. The origin of this receptor is a male patient between 2 and 10 years old who had a stem cell transplant for acute lymphoblastic leukemia, so the T cells may come from the graft donor. CDR3 loop: CASSQEGQANTEAFF. For the CDR3, the DNA is TGCGCCAGCAGCCAAGAAGGACAGGCGAACACTGAAGCTTTCTTT.